This TCR beta chain was identified in a study of OX40 agonist ivuxolimab in advanced cancers. This CDR3 region has 16 residues. Sequenced by immunoSEQ multiplex PCR; TCRdb stores in-frame clones only, minus some. The table has 15,000 to 20,000 clones, 80% to 90% seen once. The source of this sequence is an adult with an advanced solid tumor such as melanoma, head and neck, liver or kidney cancer. Specimen: CD4+ or CD8+ T cells sorted from blood, collected in a trial of the OX40 agonist ivuxolimab. The chain recombines TRBV21-1 with TRBJ2-5; the table's D call of TRBD2 was not tested on the DNA. The DNA end favors TRBJ2-7, so the J call may be wrong. TRBV21-1 has pseudogene status. As DNA, the CDR3 is TGTGCCAGCAGCAACCCTAGCGGGAAGGTGTCCTACGAGCAGTACTTC. Residues: CASSNPSGKVSYEQYF.